The text below deals with one T cell receptor (beta chain). What it binds is not known. Germline V gives CDR1 SEHNR, CDR2 FQNEAQ (reference sequence). V lost 3 bases and J lost 2, with 11 bases in between. This CDR3 has 14 residues. Profiling relied on immunoSEQ multiplex PCR, and the TCRdb table lists in-frame clones only, not all of them. The sample holds about 99,000 clones; over 75% are singletons and the top ten take less than 3.5%. This sample is part of a study of T cell responses to AZD1222 COVID-19 vaccine. Study results and caveats: Repertoires in all cases were sampled only once the peak T cell response had passed. Donors, mostly white British, included more females; clonal diversity was possibly underestimated. Nearly half of unique spike-specific TCRs reportedly avoided B.1.351 and B.1.1.7 mutated regions. Seropositive status at baseline applied to only five to seven AZD1222 recipients.

This TCR was recovered from an adult in good health. The material sequenced was peripheral blood, taken on day 0 of AZD1222 vaccination. This sequence joins TRBV7-9 and TRBJ2-7, with TRBD2 as a possible D gene (5 bases). CDR3 region: CASSFTAGTYEQYF. CDR3 DNA sequence: TGTGCCAGCAGCTTTACTGCCGGGACCTACGAGCAGTACTTC.